This is a list of T cell receptor beta chains from one sample in a study of blood T cell repertoires in COVID-19. Sequenced by immunoSEQ multiplex PCR; TCRdb stores in-frame clones only, minus some. The repertoire includes about 280,000 clones, roughly 90% of them detected once, and roughly 2.2% sits in the top ten. The specimen was peripheral blood. The receptors were sampled from a middle-aged man with acute or convalescent COVID-19. Each CDR3 is given with its conserved first and last residue.

V gene	J gene	CDR3 protein
TRBV5-1	TRBJ2-6	CASRSGTGGVGANVLTF
TRBV19	TRBJ1-5	CASSTGQPNQPQHF
TRBV12-5	TRBJ1-1	CASGFVGRSTEAFF
TRBV19	TRBJ2-2	CASSIVGGELFF
TRBV2	TRBJ1-1	CASSLPNTEAFF
TRBV5-5	TRBJ1-2	CASSLWQGDSYTF
TRBV6-5	TRBJ1-2	CASGSHGTSYGYTF
TRBV7-8	TRBJ2-1	CASSLAVGGANEQFF
TRBV2	TRBJ2-2	CASSGASTGELFF
TRBV6-1	TRBJ1-2	CASSEARVGGYTF
TRBV30	TRBJ1-2	CAWRTTGGNYGYTF
TRBV28	TRBJ2-7	CASSLGHLYEQYF
TRBV19	TRBJ1-3	CASLTGARHGNTIYF
TRBV19	TRBJ1-1	CASLTGPEGTEAFF
TRBV5-4	TRBJ1-4	CASSLKRGQGEKLFF
TRBV20-1	TRBJ2-5	CSAGGAIQETQYF
TRBV6-5	TRBJ2-1	CASGGDYYNEQFF
TRBV3-1/TRBV3-2	TRBJ1-4	CASSQLGTGEKLFF
TRBV7-2	TRBJ2-7	CASSLNGGAFYEQYF
TRBV7-2	TRBJ1-2	CASSPQGTEIYGYTF
TRBV7-2	TRBJ2-2	CASNLRGGTGELFF
TRBV6-5	TRBJ1-1	CASSYLGAGSTEAFF
TRBV7-9	TRBJ1-1	CASSFTSTEAFF
TRBV3-1/TRBV3-2	TRBJ2-5	CASSLRQGLGETQYF
TRBV30	TRBJ1-1	CAWNWGGTEAFF
TRBV4-2	TRBJ1-6	CASSQGTGTNSPLHF
TRBV3-1/TRBV3-2	TRBJ1-2	CASTQTGSHGYTF
TRBV7-3	TRBJ2-5	CASSLDIQETQYF
TRBV25-1	TRBJ1-6	CASSATSGTGLAPLHF
TRBV2	TRBJ2-2	CASSDEGVGELFF
TRBV3-1/TRBV3-2	TRBJ2-7	CASSQEATGMSYEQYF
TRBV7-9	TRBJ2-7	CASSFPLAGATQYF
TRBV7-9	TRBJ1-1	CASSLAGQGSNTEAFF
TRBV7-8	TRBJ1-6	CASSFFPGNSPLHF
TRBV6-1	TRBJ2-1	CASSGLLESSYNEQFF
TRBV12-5	TRBJ2-2	CASGLDLGPRGGTGELFF
TRBV5-1	TRBJ2-7	CASNPTKRENEQYF
TRBV5-1	TRBJ2-7	CASSEQHYEQYF
TRBV6-6	TRBJ1-4	CASSSFGRMGEKLFF
TRBV12-5	TRBJ2-7	CASGPSSYEQYF
TRBV19	TRBJ2-1	CASSILAGGPHEQFF
TRBV2	TRBJ1-1	CASSDRTGLNTEAFF
TRBV19	TRBJ1-3	CASSIRGNTIYF
TRBV12-5	TRBJ2-1	CASRGMGSYNEQFF
TRBV6-5	TRBJ1-3	CARPRGNSGNTIYF
TRBV2	TRBJ1-1	CASPRGGMNTEAFF
TRBV18	TRBJ1-6	CASSPTGQTGDAPLHF
TRBV12-3/TRBV12-4	TRBJ1-5	CASNTGGGQPQHF
TRBV30	TRBJ2-3	CAWRPHWARNTDTQYF
TRBV2	TRBJ1-2	CASSTDSLNGYTF
TRBV18	TRBJ1-1	CASSARQGAEAFF
TRBV11-2	TRBJ1-1	CASSLDRETEAFF
TRBV30	TRBJ2-5	CAWSRGRMTSGLQETQYF
TRBV5-1	TRBJ2-7	CASSTEGRPYEQYF
TRBV7-3	TRBJ1-2	CASSLTPQPGGYTF
TRBV12-3/TRBV12-4	TRBJ2-7	CASRGQGTYEQYF
TRBV5-1	TRBJ1-1	CASSLGDRTEAFF
TRBV6-6	TRBJ1-2	CASRSTQGSGGYTF
TRBV11-2	TRBJ1-1	CASSLVGAMNTEAFF